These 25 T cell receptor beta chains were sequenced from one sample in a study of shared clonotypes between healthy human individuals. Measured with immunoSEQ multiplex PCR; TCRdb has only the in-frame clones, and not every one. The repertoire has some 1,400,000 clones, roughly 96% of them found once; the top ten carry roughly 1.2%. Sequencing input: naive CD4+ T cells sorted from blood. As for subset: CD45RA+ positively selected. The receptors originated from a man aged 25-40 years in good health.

As DNA, the CDR3 is TGTGCCAGCAGCCAAGACCCCAGAGAGACCCAGTACTTC. This translates into CASSQDPRETQYF. The chain has TRBV4-2 and TRBJ2-5, with D hard to call. The CDR3 is 13 residues long. Germline V lookup: CDR1 LGHNA, CDR2 YNFKEQ. Trimming shortened V by 0 bases and J by 4 bases, and 6 bases separated the two germline ends.

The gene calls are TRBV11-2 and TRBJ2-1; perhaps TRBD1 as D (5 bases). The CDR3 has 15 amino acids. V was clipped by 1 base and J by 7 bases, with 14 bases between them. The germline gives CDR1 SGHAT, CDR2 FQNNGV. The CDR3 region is CASSLGSRVLNEQFF. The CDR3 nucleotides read TGTGCCAGCAGCTTAGGGAGCAGGGTTCTGAATGAGCAGTTCTTC.

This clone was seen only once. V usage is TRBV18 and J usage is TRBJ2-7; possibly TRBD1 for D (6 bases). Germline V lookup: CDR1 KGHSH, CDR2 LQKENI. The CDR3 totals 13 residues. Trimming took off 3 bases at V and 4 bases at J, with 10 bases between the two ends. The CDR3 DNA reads TGTGCCAGCTCACCTTCGGACAGTTACGAGCAGTACTTC. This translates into CASSPSDSYEQYF.

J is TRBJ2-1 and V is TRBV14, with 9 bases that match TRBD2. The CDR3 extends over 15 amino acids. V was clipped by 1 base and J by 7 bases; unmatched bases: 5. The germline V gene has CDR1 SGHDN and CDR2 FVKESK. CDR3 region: CASSQGSGSRNEQFF. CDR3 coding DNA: TGTGCCAGCAGCCAAGGTAGCGGGAGTCGGAATGAGCAGTTCTTC. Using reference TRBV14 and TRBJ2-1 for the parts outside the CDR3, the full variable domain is EAGVTQFPSHSVIEKGQTVTLRCDPISGHDNLYWYRRVMGKEIKFLLHFVKESKQDESGMPNNRFLAERTGGTYSTLKVQPAELEDSGVYFCASSQGSGSRNEQFFGPGTRLTVL.

As DNA, the CDR3 is TGTGCCAGCTCACCCCTTGATCCCTCCGAGCAGTACTTC. Translation: CASSPLDPSEQYF. This sequence joins TRBV18 and TRBJ2-7; D unclear. Trimming cost V 3 bases and J 6 bases, with 12 bases left between them. Germline loops: CDR1 KGHSH, CDR2 LQKENI. The CDR3 consists of 13 residues.

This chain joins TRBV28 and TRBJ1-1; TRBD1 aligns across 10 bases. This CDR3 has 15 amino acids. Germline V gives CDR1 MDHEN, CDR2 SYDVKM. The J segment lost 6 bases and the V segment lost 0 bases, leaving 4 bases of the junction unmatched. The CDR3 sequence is CASSLWGTGVAEAFF. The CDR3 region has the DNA TGTGCCAGCAGTTTATGGGGGACAGGGGTCGCTGAAGCTTTCTTT.

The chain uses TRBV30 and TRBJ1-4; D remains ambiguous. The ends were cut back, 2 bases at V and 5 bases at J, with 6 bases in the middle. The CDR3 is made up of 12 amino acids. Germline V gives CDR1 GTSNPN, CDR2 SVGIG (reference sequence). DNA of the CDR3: TGTGCCTGGAGTCCCGAAAATGAAAAACTGTTTTTT. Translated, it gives CAWSPENEKLFF.

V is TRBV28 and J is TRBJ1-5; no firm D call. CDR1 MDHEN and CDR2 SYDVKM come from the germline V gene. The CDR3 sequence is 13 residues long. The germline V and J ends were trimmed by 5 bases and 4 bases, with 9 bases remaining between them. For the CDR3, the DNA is TGTGCCAGCAGTGGGTACTTAAATCAGCCCCAGCATTTT. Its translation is CASSGYLNQPQHF.

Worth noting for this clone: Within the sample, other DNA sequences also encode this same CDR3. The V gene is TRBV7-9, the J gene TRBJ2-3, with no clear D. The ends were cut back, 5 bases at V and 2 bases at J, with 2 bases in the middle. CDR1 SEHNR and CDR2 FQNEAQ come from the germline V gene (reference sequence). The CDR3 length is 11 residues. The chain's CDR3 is CASSHTDTQYF. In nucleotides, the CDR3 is TGTGCCAGCAGCCACACAGATACGCAGTATTTT.

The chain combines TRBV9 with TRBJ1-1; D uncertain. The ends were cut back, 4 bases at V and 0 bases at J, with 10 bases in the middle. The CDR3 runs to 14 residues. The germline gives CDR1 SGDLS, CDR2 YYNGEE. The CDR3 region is CASSPRDVNTEAFF. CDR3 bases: TGTGCCAGCAGCCCCAGAGACGTGAACACTGAAGCTTTCTTT.

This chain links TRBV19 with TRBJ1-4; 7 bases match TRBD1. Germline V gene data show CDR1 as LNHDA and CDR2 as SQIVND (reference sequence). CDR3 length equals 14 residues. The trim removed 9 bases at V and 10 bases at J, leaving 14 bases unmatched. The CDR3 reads CASSLQGTGGKLFF. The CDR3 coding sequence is TGTGCCAGCTCTTTACAGGGGACGGGAGGAAAACTGTTTTTT. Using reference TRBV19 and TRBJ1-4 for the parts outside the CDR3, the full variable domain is DGGITQSPKYLFRKEGQNVTLSCEQNLNHDAMYWYRQDPGQGLRLIYYSQIVNDFQKGDIAEGYSVSREKKESFPLTVTSAQKNPTAFYLCASSLQGTGGKLFFGSGTQLSVL.

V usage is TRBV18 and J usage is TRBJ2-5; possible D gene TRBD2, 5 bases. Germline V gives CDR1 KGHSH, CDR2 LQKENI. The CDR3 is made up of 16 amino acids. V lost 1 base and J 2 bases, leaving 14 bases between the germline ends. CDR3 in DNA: TGTGCCAGCTCACCACTCACGCACGGGGTTCAAGAGACCCAGTACTTC. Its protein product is CASSPLTHGVQETQYF.

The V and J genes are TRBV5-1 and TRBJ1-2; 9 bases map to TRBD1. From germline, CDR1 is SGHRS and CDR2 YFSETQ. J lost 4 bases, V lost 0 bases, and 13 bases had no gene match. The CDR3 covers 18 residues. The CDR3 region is CASSLAPTGGASSYGYTF. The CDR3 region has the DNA TGCGCCAGCAGCTTGGCCCCTACAGGGGGCGCTTCTAGCTATGGCTACACCTTC.

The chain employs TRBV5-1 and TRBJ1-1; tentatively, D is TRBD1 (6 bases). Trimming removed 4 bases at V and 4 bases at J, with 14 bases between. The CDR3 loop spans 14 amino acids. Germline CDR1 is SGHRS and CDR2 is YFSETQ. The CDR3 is CASSIRGGSTEAFF. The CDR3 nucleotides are TGCGCCAGCAGCATAAGGGGGGGGTCCACTGAAGCTTTCTTT.

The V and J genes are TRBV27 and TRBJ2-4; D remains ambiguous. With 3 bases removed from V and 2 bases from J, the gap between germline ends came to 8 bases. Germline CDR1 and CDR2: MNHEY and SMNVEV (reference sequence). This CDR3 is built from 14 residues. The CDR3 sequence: CASSFVGPKNIQYF. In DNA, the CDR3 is TGTGCCAGCAGTTTTGTAGGGCCCAAAAACATTCAGTACTTC.

DNA for the CDR3: TGTGCCAGCAGCCCCAGGGGGGCGGCAGATACGCAGTATTTT. Its translation is CASSPRGAADTQYF. The V call is TRBV5-5, the J call TRBJ2-3, with D tentatively TRBD1 (7 bases). Germline CDR1 is SGHKS and CDR2 is YYEKEE (reference sequence). V lost 4 bases to trimming and J lost 4 bases, with 13 bases between them. This CDR3 spans 14 amino acids.

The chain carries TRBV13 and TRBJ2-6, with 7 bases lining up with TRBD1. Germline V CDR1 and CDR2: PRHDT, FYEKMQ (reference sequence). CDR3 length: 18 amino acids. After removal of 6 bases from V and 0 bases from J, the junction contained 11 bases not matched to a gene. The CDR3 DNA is TGTGCCAGCAGGAAACAGGGACAGTCTCACTCTGGGGCCAACGTCCTGACTTTC. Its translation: CASRKQGQSHSGANVLTF. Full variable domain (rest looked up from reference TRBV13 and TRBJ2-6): AAGVIQSPRHLIKEKRETATLKCYPIPRHDTVYWYQQGPGQDPQFLISFYEKMQSDKGSIPDRFSAQQFSDYHSELNMSSLELGDSALYFCASRKQGQSHSGANVLTFGAGSRLTVL.

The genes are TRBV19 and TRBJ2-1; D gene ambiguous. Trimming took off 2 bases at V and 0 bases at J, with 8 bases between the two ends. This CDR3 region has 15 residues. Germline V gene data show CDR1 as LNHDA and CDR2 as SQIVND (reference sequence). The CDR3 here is CASSILGNSYNEQFF. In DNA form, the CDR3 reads TGTGCCAGTAGTATACTTGGGAACTCCTACAATGAGCAGTTCTTC. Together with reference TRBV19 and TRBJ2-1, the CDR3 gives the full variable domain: DGGITQSPKYLFRKEGQNVTLSCEQNLNHDAMYWYRQDPGQGLRLIYYSQIVNDFQKGDIAEGYSVSREKKESFPLTVTSAQKNPTAFYLCASSILGNSYNEQFFGPGTRLTVL.

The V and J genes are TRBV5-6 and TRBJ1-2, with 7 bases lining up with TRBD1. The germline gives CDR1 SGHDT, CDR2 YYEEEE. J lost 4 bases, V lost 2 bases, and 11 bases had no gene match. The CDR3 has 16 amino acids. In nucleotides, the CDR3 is TGTGCCAGCAGCTTCTCGGCCGGGACAGAGATCTATGGCTACACCTTC. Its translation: CASSFSAGTEIYGYTF. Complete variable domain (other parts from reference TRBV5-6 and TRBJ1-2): DAGVTQSPTHLIKTRGQQVTLRCSPKSGHDTVSWYQQALGQGPQFIFQYYEEEERQRGNFPDRFSGHQFPNYSSELNVNALLLGDSALYLCASSFSAGTEIYGYTFGSGTRLTVV.

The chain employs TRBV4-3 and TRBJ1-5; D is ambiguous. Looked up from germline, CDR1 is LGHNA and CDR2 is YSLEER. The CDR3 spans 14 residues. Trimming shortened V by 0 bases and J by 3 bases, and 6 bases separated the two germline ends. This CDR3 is CASSQDSDNQPQHF. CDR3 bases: TGCGCCAGCAGCCAAGACAGCGACAATCAGCCCCAGCATTTT.

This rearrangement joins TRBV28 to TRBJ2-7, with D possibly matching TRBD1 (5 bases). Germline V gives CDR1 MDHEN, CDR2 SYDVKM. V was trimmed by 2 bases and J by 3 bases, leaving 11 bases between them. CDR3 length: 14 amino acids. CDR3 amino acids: CASSLVGPNYEQYF. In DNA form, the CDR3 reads TGTGCCAGCAGTTTAGTGGGGCCCAACTACGAGCAGTACTTC.

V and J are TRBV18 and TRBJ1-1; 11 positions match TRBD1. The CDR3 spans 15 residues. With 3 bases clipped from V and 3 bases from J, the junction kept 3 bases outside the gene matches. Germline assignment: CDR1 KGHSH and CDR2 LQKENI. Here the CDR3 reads CASSPGQGGDTEAFF. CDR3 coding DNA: TGTGCCAGCTCACCGGGACAGGGGGGGGACACTGAAGCTTTCTTT.

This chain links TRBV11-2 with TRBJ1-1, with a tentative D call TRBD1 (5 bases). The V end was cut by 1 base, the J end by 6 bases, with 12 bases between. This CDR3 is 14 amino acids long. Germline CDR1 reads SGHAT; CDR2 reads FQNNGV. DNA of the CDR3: TGTGCCAGCAGCTTAGGATGGGGCAGATCTGAAGCTTTCTTT. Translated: CASSLGWGRSEAFF.

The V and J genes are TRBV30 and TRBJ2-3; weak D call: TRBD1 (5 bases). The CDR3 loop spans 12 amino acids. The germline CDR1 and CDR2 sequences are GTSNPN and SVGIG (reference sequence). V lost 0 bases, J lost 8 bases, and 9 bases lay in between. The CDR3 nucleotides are TGTGCCTGGAGTGTAGCGCAGGGTACGCAGTATTTT. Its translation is CAWSVAQGTQYF.

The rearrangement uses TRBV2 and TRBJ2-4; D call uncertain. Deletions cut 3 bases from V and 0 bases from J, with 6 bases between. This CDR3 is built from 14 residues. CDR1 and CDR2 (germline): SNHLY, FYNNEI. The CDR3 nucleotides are TGTGCCAGCAGTGATTTGTTAGCCAAAAACATTCAGTACTTC. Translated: CASSDLLAKNIQYF.